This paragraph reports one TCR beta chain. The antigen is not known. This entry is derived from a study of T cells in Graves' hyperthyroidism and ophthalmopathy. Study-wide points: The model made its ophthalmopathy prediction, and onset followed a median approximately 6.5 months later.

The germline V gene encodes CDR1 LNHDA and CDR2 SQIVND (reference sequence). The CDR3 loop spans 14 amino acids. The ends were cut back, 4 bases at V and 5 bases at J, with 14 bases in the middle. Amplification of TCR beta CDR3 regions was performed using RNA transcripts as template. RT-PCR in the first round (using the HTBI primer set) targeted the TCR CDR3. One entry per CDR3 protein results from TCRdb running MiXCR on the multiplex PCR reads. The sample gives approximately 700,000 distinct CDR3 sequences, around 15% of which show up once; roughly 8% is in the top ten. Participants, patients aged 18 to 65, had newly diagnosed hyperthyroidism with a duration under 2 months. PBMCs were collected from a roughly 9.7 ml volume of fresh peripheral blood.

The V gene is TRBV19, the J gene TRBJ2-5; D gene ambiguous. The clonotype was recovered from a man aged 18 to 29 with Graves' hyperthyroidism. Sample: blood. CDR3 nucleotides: TGTGCCAGTAGTACCCTGCCCAGTCCCGAGACCCAGTACTTC. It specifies CASSTLPSPETQYF.